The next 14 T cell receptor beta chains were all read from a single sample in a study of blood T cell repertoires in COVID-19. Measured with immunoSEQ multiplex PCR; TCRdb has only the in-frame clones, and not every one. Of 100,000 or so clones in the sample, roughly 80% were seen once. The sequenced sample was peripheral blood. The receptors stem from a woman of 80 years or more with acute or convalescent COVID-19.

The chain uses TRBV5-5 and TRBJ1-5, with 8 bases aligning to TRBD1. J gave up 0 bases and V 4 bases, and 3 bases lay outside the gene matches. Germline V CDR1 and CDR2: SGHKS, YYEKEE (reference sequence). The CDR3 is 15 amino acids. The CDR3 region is CASSVTGDSNQPQHF. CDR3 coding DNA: TGTGCCAGCAGCGTGACAGGGGATAGCAATCAGCCCCAGCATTTT.

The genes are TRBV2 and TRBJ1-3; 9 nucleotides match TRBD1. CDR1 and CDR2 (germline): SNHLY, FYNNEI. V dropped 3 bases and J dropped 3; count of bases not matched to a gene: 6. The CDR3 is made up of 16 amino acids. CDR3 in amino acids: CASSDRDREYGNTIYF. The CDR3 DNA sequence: TGTGCCAGCAGTGATAGGGACAGGGAATATGGAAACACCATATATTTT.

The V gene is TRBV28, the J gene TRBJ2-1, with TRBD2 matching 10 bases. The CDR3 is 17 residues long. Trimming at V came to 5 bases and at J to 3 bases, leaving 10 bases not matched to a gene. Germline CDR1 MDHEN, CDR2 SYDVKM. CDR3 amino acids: CASSPDWRTSGYNEQFF. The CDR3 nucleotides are TGTGCCAGCAGTCCAGATTGGCGGACTAGCGGCTACAATGAGCAGTTCTTC.

CDR3 in DNA: TGTGCCAGCAGCTCACAGGGGGCAAGCACTGAAGCTTTCTTT. Its translation is CASSSQGASTEAFF. The chain has TRBV7-9 and TRBJ1-1; 9 nucleotides line up with TRBD1. Germline V CDR1 and CDR2: SEHNR, FQNEAQ (reference sequence). The CDR3 contains 14 residues. The V segment lost 4 bases and the J segment 4 bases; nucleotides outside the gene matches: 4.

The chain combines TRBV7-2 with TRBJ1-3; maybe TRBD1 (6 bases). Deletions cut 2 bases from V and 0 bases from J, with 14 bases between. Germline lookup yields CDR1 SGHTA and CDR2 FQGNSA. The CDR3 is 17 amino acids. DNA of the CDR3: TGTGCCAGCAGCTTAACTCCCAGGGGCACCTCTGGAAACACCATATATTTT. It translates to CASSLTPRGTSGNTIYF.

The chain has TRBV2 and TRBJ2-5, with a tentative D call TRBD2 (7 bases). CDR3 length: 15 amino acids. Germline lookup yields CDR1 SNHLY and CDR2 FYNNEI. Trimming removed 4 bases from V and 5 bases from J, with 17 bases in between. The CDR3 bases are TGTGCCAGCAGTGGCCCCGGGGGGCCGGGGGAGACCCAGTACTTC. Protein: CASSGPGGPGETQYF.

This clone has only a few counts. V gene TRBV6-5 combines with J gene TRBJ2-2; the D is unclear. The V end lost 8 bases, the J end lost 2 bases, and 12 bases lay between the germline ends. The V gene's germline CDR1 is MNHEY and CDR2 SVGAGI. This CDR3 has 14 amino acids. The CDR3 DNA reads TGTGCCAGCCGCGGTACACTCAACACCGGGGAGCTGTTTTTT. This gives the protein CASRGTLNTGELFF.

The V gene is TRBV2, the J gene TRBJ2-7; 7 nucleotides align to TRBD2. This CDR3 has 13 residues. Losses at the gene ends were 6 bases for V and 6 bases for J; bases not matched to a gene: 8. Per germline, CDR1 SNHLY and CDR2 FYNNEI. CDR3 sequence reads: CASSPQRDGEQYV. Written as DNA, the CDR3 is TGTGCCAGCAGCCCCCAGCGGGATGGCGAGCAGTACGTC.

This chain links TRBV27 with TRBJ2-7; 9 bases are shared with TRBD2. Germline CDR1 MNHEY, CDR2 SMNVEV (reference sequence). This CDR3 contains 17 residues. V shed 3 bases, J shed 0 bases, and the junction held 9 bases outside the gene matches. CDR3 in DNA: TGTGCCAGCAGTTTTAGGGCTAGCGGGGCTAGCTCCTACGAGCAGTACTTC. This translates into CASSFRASGASSYEQYF.

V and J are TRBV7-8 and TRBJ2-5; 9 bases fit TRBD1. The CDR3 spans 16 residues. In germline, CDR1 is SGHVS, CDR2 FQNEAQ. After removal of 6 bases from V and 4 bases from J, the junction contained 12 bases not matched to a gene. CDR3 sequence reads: CASSRGTGGGGETQYF. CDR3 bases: TGTGCCAGCAGTCGTGGAACAGGGGGCGGAGGAGAGACCCAGTACTTC.

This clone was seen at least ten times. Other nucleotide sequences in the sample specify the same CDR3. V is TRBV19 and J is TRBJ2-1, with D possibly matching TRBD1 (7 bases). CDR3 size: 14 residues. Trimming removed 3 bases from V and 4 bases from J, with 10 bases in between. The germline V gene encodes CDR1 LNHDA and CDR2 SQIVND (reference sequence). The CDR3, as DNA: TGTGCCAGTAGTATGGGGGGACAGTACAATGAGCAGTTCTTC. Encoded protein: CASSMGGQYNEQFF. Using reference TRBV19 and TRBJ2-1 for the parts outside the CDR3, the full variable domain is DGGITQSPKYLFRKEGQNVTLSCEQNLNHDAMYWYRQDPGQGLRLIYYSQIVNDFQKGDIAEGYSVSREKKESFPLTVTSAQKNPTAFYLCASSMGGQYNEQFFGPGTRLTVL.

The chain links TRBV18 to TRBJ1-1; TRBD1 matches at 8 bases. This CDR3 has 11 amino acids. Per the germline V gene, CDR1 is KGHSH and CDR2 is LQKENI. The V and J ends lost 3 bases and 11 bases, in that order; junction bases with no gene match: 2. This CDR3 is CASSPDRGAFF. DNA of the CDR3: TGTGCCAGCTCACCTGACAGGGGTGCTTTCTTT.

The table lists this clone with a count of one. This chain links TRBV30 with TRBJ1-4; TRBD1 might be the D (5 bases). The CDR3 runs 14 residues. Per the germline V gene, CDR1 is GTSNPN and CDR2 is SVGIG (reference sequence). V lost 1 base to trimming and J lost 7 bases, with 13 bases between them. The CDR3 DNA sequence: TGTGCCTGGAGTGAGGGGACTTGGGGTGAAAAACTGTTTTTT. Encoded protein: CAWSEGTWGEKLFF.

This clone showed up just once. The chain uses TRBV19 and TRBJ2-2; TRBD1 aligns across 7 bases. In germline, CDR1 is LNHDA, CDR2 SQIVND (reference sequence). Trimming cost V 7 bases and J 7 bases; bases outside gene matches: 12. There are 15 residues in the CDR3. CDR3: CASTLTGVGGGELFF. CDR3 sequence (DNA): TGTGCCAGTACCTTAACAGGGGTTGGTGGCGGGGAGCTGTTTTTT.